This T cell receptor beta chain was retrieved from a study of blood T cell repertoires in COVID-19. This clone came up once. Clones were sequenced by immunoSEQ multiplex PCR, and TCRdb holds only the in-frame ones, with some missing. Of under 300,000 clones listed, around 83% are singletons. V trimming: 2 bases; J trimming: 8 bases; junction bases outside the gene matches: 5. Looked up from germline, CDR1 is GTSNPN and CDR2 is SVGIG (reference sequence). The CDR3 runs to 12 residues. The receptor comes from a man aged 40-50 years who had recovered from COVID-19. The chain recombines TRBV30 with TRBJ1-2, with 7 bases that match TRBD1. Sequencing was carried out using peripheral blood. The CDR3 region has the DNA TGTGCCTGGAGTTCGCAGGGGGGCGGCTACACCTTC. Its translation is CAWSSQGGGYTF.